This T cell receptor (beta chain) was recorded in a study of technical replicates of blood from a few donors. TCRdb's table, derived via immunoSEQ multiplex PCR, lists solely in-frame clones and lacks some. The table lists over 50,000 clones, roughly 93% of them singletons. The sample comprised PBMCs. The sequence derives from a human donor in good health. Some clones in this sample may be carry-over from other donors' samples.

This CDR3 reads CASSEDRGGIYGYTF. The DNA of the CDR3 is TGTGCCAGCAGTGAAGATCGGGGGGGAATCTATGGCTACACCTTC. The chain uses TRBV6-1 and TRBJ1-2; possible D gene TRBD1, 5 bases. The germline gives CDR1 MNHNS, CDR2 SASEGT. V lost 1 base and J 4 bases, leaving 13 bases between the germline ends. The length of the CDR3 is 15 residues.